This T cell receptor beta chain was documented in a study of identical twins. This clonotype was observed many times. V lost 1 base, J lost 7 bases, and 9 bases stayed unmatched. The CDR3 runs 15 residues. Only healthy Caucasians were enrolled as donors. TCRdb reanalysed the 5' RACE reads using MiXCR and keeps one entry per CDR3 protein. In the table there are a few hundred thousand distinct CDR3 sequences, approximately 18% of which are singletons. This sequence was found in a man in his fifties in good health. The chain combines TRBV12-3 or TRBV12-4 with TRBJ2-5; TRBD1 aligns across 7 bases. What was sequenced was naive T cells sorted from blood. This chain's CDR3 is CASSLGTAAGGTQYF. The CDR3 nucleotides are TGTGCCAGCAGTTTAGGGACAGCGGCAGGGGGGACCCAGTACTTC.